This T cell receptor (beta chain) was observed in a study of cytomegalovirus exposure and HLA in healthy donors. This clone has a single count. CDR1 WNHNN and CDR2 SYGVQD come from the germline V gene (reference sequence). This CDR3 spans 14 amino acids. The V gene lost 3 bases and the J gene lost 3 bases, with 11 bases spanning the gap. In the PCR, 60 Vbeta and 13 Jbeta primers were used. Produced via immunoSEQ multiplex PCR; TCRdb's table is partial and in-frame only. The table records approximately 70,000 clones, about 80% of them present only once. The source of this sequence is a middle-aged man in good health and CMV-seronegative. The rearrangement joins TRBV10-1 to TRBJ1-1; maybe TRBD1 (5 bases). Sequencing input: PBMCs. In DNA form, the CDR3 reads TGCGCCAGCAGTGAATGGCCGGGGGACACTGAAGCTTTCTTT. It translates to CASSEWPGDTEAFF.